This T cell receptor (beta chain) appears in the sequencing data of a study of identical twins. Ten or more counts support this clonotype. Its matching antigen is unknown. Study results and caveats: Memory repertoires showed no such pattern, whereas abundant cord blood beta clonotypes carried fewer insertions.

TCRdb reprocessed the 5' RACE reads with MiXCR, giving one entry per CDR3 protein. This sample yields some 690,000 distinct CDR3 sequences, of which around 21% are seen a single time; 4.3% belongs to the top ten. These data were also reused for a study on T cells expressing NK-cell markers. As reported in that work: Each of about 6 donors carried dominant NKG2C+ clonotypes accounting for about 1.0-8% of CD8+ T cells. One observes that, in several donors, these clonotypes were also the leading ones within the CD3+CD56-NKG2C+ fraction.

The specimen was PBMCs. This sequence was found in a woman in her late teens or twenties in good health.

The CDR3, as DNA: TGCGCCAGCAGCTTGATCAGGGACTCCTACAATGAGCAGTTCTTC. Translated: CASSLIRDSYNEQFF. The chain is built from TRBV5-1 and TRBJ2-1; possible D gene TRBD1, 5 bases. Between the trimmed V and J ends, which lost 1 base and 0 bases, there was a span of 8 bases. Germline lookup yields CDR1 SGHRS and CDR2 YFSETQ. CDR3 length equals 15 residues.